These 5 T cell receptor beta chains originate from one sample sequenced in a study of response to subunit inactivated influenza vaccine. A single record per CDR3 protein comes from TCRdb applying MiXCR to the RT-PCR reads. Here the sample spans about 540,000 distinct CDR3 sequences, around 21% being singletons. A further study also used this sample, focusing on T cells expressing NK-cell markers. That report adds: UMIs accompanied the 5'RACE template switching by which TCR beta cDNA was made.

Material: CD4+ T cells sorted from PBMCs, obtained approximately 12 days after vaccination. The receptors derive from a man in his fifties who received an inactivated influenza vaccine.

This rearrangement joins TRBV30 to TRBJ1-6; TRBD1 matches 9 bases. CDR1 is GTSNPN and CDR2 is SVGIG in the germline V gene (reference sequence). This CDR3 is built from 14 residues. V was pared by 5 bases and J by 9 bases, with 8 bases of the junction left unmatched. The CDR3 bases are TGTGCCTGGGCCCGGGGACAGGGTCGTTCACCCCTCCACTTT. Protein product: CAWARGQGRSPLHF.

In its sample, this clonotype was seen once. The chain uses TRBV5-1 and TRBJ2-5, with 13 bases fitting TRBD2. CDR3 length: 15 residues. J lost 5 bases, V lost 4 bases, and 5 bases had no gene match. Looked up from germline, CDR1 is SGHRS and CDR2 is YFSETQ. The CDR3, as DNA: TGCGCCAGCAGCCTCTGGACTAGCGGGAGCGAGACCCAGTACTTC. The encoded protein is CASSLWTSGSETQYF.

This clonotype was seen a few times. V is TRBV7-9 and J is TRBJ2-7; 11 nucleotides match TRBD1. This CDR3 is 14 amino acids long. V trimming: 5 bases; J trimming: 6 bases; junction bases outside the gene matches: 6. Germline lookup yields CDR1 SEHNR and CDR2 FQNEAQ (reference sequence). CDR3 in amino acids: CASSLRDRGSEQYF. The CDR3 DNA is TGTGCCAGCAGCCTTCGGGACAGGGGGAGCGAGCAGTACTTC.

The chain carries TRBV10-3 and TRBJ2-7, with a weak D call TRBD2 (6 bases). Between the trimmed V and J ends, which lost 6 bases and 7 bases, there was a span of 16 bases. Germline assignment: CDR1 ENHRY and CDR2 SYGVKD. This CDR3 spans 13 amino acids. The CDR3 sequence: CAIRGDWAWEQYF. In DNA form, the CDR3 reads TGTGCCATCAGGGGGGACTGGGCGTGGGAGCAGTACTTC.

The chain has TRBV10-2 and TRBJ2-1, with 7 bases that match TRBD2. The CDR3 has 16 amino acids. Germline CDR1 WSHSY, CDR2 SAAADI. The trim removed 5 bases at V and 0 bases at J, leaving 7 bases unmatched. The CDR3, as DNA: TGCGCCAGCAGTAAACTAGCGCGAAGCTCCTACAATGAGCAGTTCTTC. Its protein is CASSKLARSSYNEQFF.